This T cell receptor (beta chain) is drawn from a study of T cell changes during pregnancy in multiple sclerosis (dated by TCRdb to between 2018 and 2020). In the study overall: In women with multiple sclerosis, the researchers looked at how the T cell repertoire shifted as pregnancy progressed.

Points on this clone: The antigen it binds to is not known. Base qualities are not provided; no much larger clone lies one nucleotide away.

Library preparation used the immunoSEQ multiplex PCR assay. TCRdb's version of the immuneACCESS table is confined to in-frame rearrangements and falls short of the full clone set. An unresolved V gene accounts for under half of the shortfall where checked; the remainder is of unknown origin. The table for this sample lists around 81,000 clones; 80% to 95% of them were counted only once. Of the sample, 3% to 4.5% is held by the ten largest clones. There are 15 amino acids in the CDR3, from cysteine to phenylalanine inclusive. Only the CDR3 DNA stays, 45 bases, in frame from base 1. The germline V gene encodes CDR1 KGHSH and CDR2 LQKENI. For this chain, trimming is 2 bases at the V end and 2 bases at the J end, and the number of junction bases without a gene match is 4.

The rearranged chain carries TRBV18 and TRBJ2-7; TRBD1 lines up with 9 middle nucleotides. The clonotype originates from a female donor in good health, enrolled as a control in a pregnancy study. Sequenced material: peripheral blood, taken after pregnancy. Here the CDR3 is given as CASSPTDRGTYEQYF. The DNA is TGTGCCAGCTCACCAACAGACAGGGGGACCTACGAGCAGTACTTC. When the CDR3 is completed using the reference TRBV18 and TRBJ2-7 genes on either side, the full variable domain is NAGVMQNPRHLVRRRGQEARLRCSPMKGHSHVYWYRQLPEEGLKFMVYLQKENIIDESGMPKERFSAEFPKEGPSILRIQQVVRGDSAAYFCASSPTDRGTYEQYFGPGTRLTVT.